Listed here are 26 T cell receptor beta chains from one sample, sequenced in a study of cytomegalovirus exposure and HLA in healthy donors. The study ran its PCR with 60 Vbeta and 13 Jbeta primers. Profiled with immunoSEQ multiplex PCR; TCRdb holds only in-frame clones, not every one. This table holds some 54,000 clones, around 70% found once. Sample: PBMCs. Every receptor here comes from a man younger than 35 in good health and CMV-seronegative.

The chain couples TRBV7-3 to TRBJ2-7; 7 nucleotides agree with TRBD1. J gave up 6 bases and V 4 bases, and 6 bases lay outside the gene matches. Germline CDR1 is SGHTA and CDR2 is FQGTGA. The CDR3 consists of 13 residues. CDR3 loop: CASSSHTGVEQYF. In DNA form, the CDR3 reads TGTGCCAGCAGCTCCCACACAGGGGTCGAGCAGTACTTC.

This sequence joins TRBV7-2 and TRBJ2-3; 7 bases match TRBD1. The V gene's germline CDR1 is SGHTA and CDR2 FQGNSA. J was trimmed by 4 bases and V by 5 bases; bases with no gene match: 12. CDR3 length: 16 amino acids. The CDR3 DNA sequence: TGTGCCAGCAGCACCTTGACAGGGTTGACGGCAGATACGCAGTATTTT. Translation gives CASSTLTGLTADTQYF.

This sequence joins TRBV28 and TRBJ1-5; D possibly corresponds to TRBD1 (5 bases). CDR1 and CDR2 (germline): MDHEN, SYDVKM. There are 13 residues in the CDR3. Trimming cost V 7 bases and J 5 bases, with 12 bases left between them. The DNA for the CDR3 is TGTGCCAGCACCTCGACAGTCTATCAGCCCCAGCATTTT. This sequence encodes CASTSTVYQPQHF.

The chain is built from TRBV4-3 and TRBJ1-5; 9 positions agree with TRBD1. The CDR3 spans 17 residues. Trimming removed 2 bases from V and 1 base from J; junction bases left unmatched: 6. Per germline, CDR1 LGHNA and CDR2 YSLEER. CDR3 sequence (DNA): TGCGCCAGCAGCCAAAGTTCCGGGACAGGGAGCAATCAGCCCCAGCATTTT. Translation gives CASSQSSGTGSNQPQHF.

The chain joins TRBV6-5 to TRBJ2-1, with TRBD1 matching 9 bases. Trimming cost V 6 bases and J 6 bases; bases outside gene matches: 6. Germline lookup yields CDR1 MNHEY and CDR2 SVGAGI. The CDR3 sequence is 14 residues long. The CDR3 protein is CASSTGTGSNEQFF. The CDR3 nucleotides read TGTGCCAGCAGCACCGGGACAGGGAGCAATGAGCAGTTCTTC.

The V and J genes are TRBV7-2 and TRBJ1-2; D is ambiguous. In germline, CDR1 is SGHTA, CDR2 FQGNSA. CDR3 size: 14 residues. The germline V and J ends were trimmed by 2 bases and 8 bases, with 15 bases remaining between them. This CDR3 is CASSLREARKGYTF. Written as DNA, the CDR3 is TGTGCCAGCAGCTTAAGGGAGGCTCGGAAAGGCTACACCTTC.

The chain recombines TRBV10-3 with TRBJ2-2; 8 bases align to TRBD1. Germline assignment: CDR1 ENHRY and CDR2 SYGVKD. This CDR3 region has 15 residues. The junction had 4 bases not matched to a gene; V was cut back by 6 bases and J by 1 base. CDR3 in DNA: TGTGCCATCAGGGCCGGGACAGGGAACACCGGGGAGCTGTTTTTT. It yields the protein CAIRAGTGNTGELFF.

The genes are TRBV27 and TRBJ1-2; D is possibly TRBD1 (6 bases). Germline V gene lookup returns CDR1 MNHEY and CDR2 SMNVEV (reference sequence). The CDR3 spans 14 residues. V dropped 3 bases and J dropped 8 bases, with 16 bases sitting between them. This CDR3 is CASSFRAQGDGYTF. In nucleotides, the CDR3 is TGTGCCAGCAGTTTCAGAGCACAGGGAGACGGCTACACCTTC.

The chain uses TRBV2 and TRBJ1-1, with D uncertain. CDR3 size: 21 residues. V was clipped by 3 bases and J by 0 bases, with 29 bases between them. The germline V gene has CDR1 SNHLY and CDR2 FYNNEI. CDR3 coding DNA: TGTGCCAGCAGTGACGGAGGTGATGGACCCTTACGGACCCGGATGAACACTGAAGCTTTCTTT. As protein: CASSDGGDGPLRTRMNTEAFF.

The chain links TRBV6-5 to TRBJ1-2; possibly TRBD1 for D (5 bases). Per the germline V gene, CDR1 is MNHEY and CDR2 is SVGAGI. The CDR3 is 14 amino acids. V lost 4 bases and J 8 bases, leaving 17 bases between the germline ends. DNA of the CDR3: TGTGCCAGCAGTTCCGACACTCGACAGTGGGGCTACACCTTC. Translation gives CASSSDTRQWGYTF.

The chain carries TRBV10-3 and TRBJ2-1; 10 bases agree with TRBD2. CDR3 length: 15 amino acids. After removal of 6 bases from V and 8 bases from J, the junction contained 10 bases not matched to a gene. Germline V gives CDR1 ENHRY, CDR2 SYGVKD. CDR3 bases: TGTGCCATCAGGTCCCGGACTAGCGGAGGGGATGAGCAGTTCTTC. This gives the protein CAIRSRTSGGDEQFF.

The CDR3 loop is CAISEGSGSYEQYF. In DNA, the CDR3 is TGTGCCATCAGTGAAGGTAGCGGGTCCTACGAGCAGTACTTC. The chain is built from TRBV10-3 and TRBJ2-7; the match to TRBD2 covers 7 bases. CDR3 length: 14 amino acids. From germline, CDR1 is ENHRY and CDR2 SYGVKD. Trimming took 3 bases from V and 1 from J; bases not matched to a gene: 3.

This chain joins TRBV27 and TRBJ2-3, with D unclear. CDR3 length: 13 amino acids. Germline values: CDR1 MNHEY, CDR2 SMNVEV (reference sequence). Deletions cut 8 bases from V and 6 bases from J, with 15 bases between. CDR3 nucleotide sequence: TGTGCCAGCGGCATATCTGATTACGATACGCAGTATTTT. This sequence encodes CASGISDYDTQYF.

A few counts support this clone. J is TRBJ1-4 and V is TRBV25-1, with 7 nucleotides matching TRBD1. With 1 base clipped from V and 5 bases from J, the junction kept 7 bases outside the gene matches. This CDR3 is 16 amino acids long. The V gene's germline CDR1 is MGHDK and CDR2 SYGVNS. CDR3 sequence reads: CASSELRTGGNEKLFF. In DNA, the CDR3 is TGTGCCAGCAGTGAATTAAGGACAGGAGGAAATGAAAAACTGTTTTTT.

The V and J genes are TRBV28 and TRBJ1-1; TRBD1 matches at 7 bases. Trimming cost V 4 bases and J 0 bases; bases outside gene matches: 5. The CDR3 contains 15 residues. CDR1 MDHEN and CDR2 SYDVKM come from the germline V gene. The CDR3 DNA follows: TGTGCCAGCAGTTGGGACAGCCAATTGAACACTGAAGCTTTCTTT. Its protein is CASSWDSQLNTEAFF. The complete variable domain, with remaining parts taken from reference TRBV28 and TRBJ1-1, reads DVKVTQSSRYLVKRTGEKVFLECVQDMDHENMFWYRQDPGLGLRLIYFSYDVKMKEKGDIPEGYSVSREKKERFSLILESASTNQTSMYLCASSWDSQLNTEAFFGQGTRLTVV.

The chain recombines TRBV28 with TRBJ2-5; D remains ambiguous. Germline V CDR1 and CDR2: MDHEN, SYDVKM. Between the trimmed V and J ends, which lost 6 bases and 4 bases, there was a span of 18 bases. This CDR3 region has 15 residues. In DNA form, the CDR3 reads TGTGCCAGCAGCCATGGGCAGGTACCGTCAGAGACCCAGTACTTC. Translation: CASSHGQVPSETQYF.

J is TRBJ1-4 and V is TRBV6-5, with D perhaps matching TRBD1 (5 bases). Trimming removed 7 bases from V and 2 bases from J, with 8 bases in between. The CDR3 runs to 13 residues. The germline V gene has CDR1 MNHEY and CDR2 SVGAGI. In DNA, the CDR3 is TGTGCCAGCACCGGGGGTACTAATGAAAAACTGTTTTTT. Residues: CASTGGTNEKLFF.

The chain links TRBV19 to TRBJ1-5, with D uncertain. Germline loops: CDR1 LNHDA, CDR2 SQIVND (reference sequence). CDR3 size: 12 residues. Trimming took 5 bases from V and 6 from J, leaving 8 bases between them. In nucleotides, the CDR3 is TGTGCCAGTAGTTCGGTCGCTCAGCCCCAGCATTTT. Amino acid sequence: CASSSVAQPQHF.

V is TRBV4-3 and J is TRBJ2-7; 10 bases are shared with TRBD2. J lost 6 bases, V lost 1 base, and 6 bases had no gene match. The CDR3 sequence is 15 residues long. Germline values: CDR1 LGHNA, CDR2 YSLEER. CDR3 nucleotides: TGCGCCAGCAGCCAAGTAGGGGGACTAGCGAGCGAGCAGTACTTC. The encoded protein is CASSQVGGLASEQYF.

The CDR3 nucleotides are TGTGCCAGCAGTTTCGACAGGGACTATGGCTACACCTTC. The encoded protein is CASSFDRDYGYTF. This chain uses TRBV27 with TRBJ1-2; TRBD1 aligns across 7 bases. With V trimmed by 3 bases and J by 3 bases, 1 base remained unmatched. The length of the CDR3 is 13 residues. Germline V CDR1 and CDR2: MNHEY, SMNVEV (reference sequence).

The chain couples TRBV6-6 to TRBJ2-1, with D possibly matching TRBD2 (6 bases). The germline V and J ends were trimmed by 5 bases and 10 bases, with 12 bases remaining between them. The CDR3 contains 12 residues. CDR1 is MNHNY and CDR2 is SVGAGI in the germline V gene (reference sequence). CDR3 in amino acids: CASSPSVGEQFF. In DNA, the CDR3 is TGTGCCAGCAGTCCTAGCGTAGGCGAGCAGTTCTTC.

The rearrangement joins TRBV28 to TRBJ1-1, with a weak D call TRBD1 (6 bases). Germline lookup yields CDR1 MDHEN and CDR2 SYDVKM. The CDR3 runs 13 residues. The V end was cut by 6 bases, the J end by 1 base, with 9 bases between. DNA for the CDR3: TGTGCCAGCAGCAAGGGGGAGAACACTGAAGCTTTCTTT. Translating gives CASSKGENTEAFF.

The chain has TRBV30 and TRBJ2-5; TRBD2 is a possible D gene (7 bases). Germline CDR1 GTSNPN, CDR2 SVGIG (reference sequence). This CDR3 is 15 amino acids long. V was trimmed by 2 bases and J by 4 bases, leaving 17 bases between them. CDR3 in amino acids: CAWSWGGRGGETQYF. In DNA, the CDR3 is TGTGCCTGGAGTTGGGGGGGGCGGGGAGGAGAGACCCAGTACTTC.

The chain has TRBV30 and TRBJ2-4, with TRBD1 matching 10 bases. V dropped 8 bases and J dropped 2; count of bases not matched to a gene: 9. Per the germline V gene, CDR1 is GTSNPN and CDR2 is SVGIG (reference sequence). The CDR3 is 15 residues long. CDR3 loop: CAMDRGIWTKNIQYF. The CDR3 DNA sequence: TGTGCCATGGACAGGGGGATCTGGACCAAAAACATTCAGTACTTC. Full variable domain (missing parts from reference TRBV30 and TRBJ2-4): SQTIHQWPATLVQPVGSPLSLECTVEGTSNPNLYWYRQAAGRGLQLLFYSVGIGQISSEVPQNLSASRPQDRQFILSSKKLLLSDSGFYLCAMDRGIWTKNIQYFGAGTRLSVL.

This clone was picked up a small number of times. The rearrangement uses TRBV7-8 and TRBJ2-1, with D perhaps matching TRBD1 (7 bases). Germline V CDR1 and CDR2: SGHVS, FQNEAQ. V was pared by 5 bases and J by 6 bases, with 20 bases between. The CDR3 is 16 amino acids. CDR3 bases: TGTGCCAGCAGCCTCCGGACAGGTTTGGGGGGCAATGAGCAGTTCTTC. Encoded protein: CASSLRTGLGGNEQFF.

The rearrangement uses TRBV10-3 and TRBJ2-7; 7 bases are a match to TRBD2. Trimming cost V 6 bases and J 3 bases; bases outside gene matches: 5. This CDR3 comprises 13 residues. Looked up from germline, CDR1 is ENHRY and CDR2 is SYGVKD. This CDR3 is CAISQASGYEQYF. The CDR3 coding sequence is TGTGCCATCAGCCAAGCTAGCGGCTACGAGCAGTACTTC.